The rows below give T cell receptor beta chains drawn from one sample of a study of T cell repertoires in cytomegalovirus infection. From the reads, TCRdb called clonotypes with MiXCR, one entry per CDR3 protein. The sample holds 700,000 to 850,000 distinct CDR3 sequences; about 33% are singletons and the top ten take roughly 12%. No cognate antigen is known for these TCRs. The sample was cultured CD8+ T cells from PBMCs, taken from culture after CMV antigen stimulation. The receptors shown here come from a human donor in good health (CMV status not recorded). Some clones in this sample may be carry-over from other donors' samples. CDR3s include the opening cysteine and the closing phenylalanine or tryptophan. Each record gives: clone size, J gene, D gene, V gene, CDR3 DNA, CDR3 protein. A D gene is named only where the DNA matches it firmly. Clone size is shown for a subset of rows, as once, few, many or a class of expanded clone.

>NA|TRBJ2-2|NA|TRBV2
TGTGCCAGCAGTGAAGTCGGGGACACCGGGGAGCTGTTTTTT
CASSEVGDTGELFF
>few|TRBJ1-5|TRBD1|TRBV5-1
TGCGCCAGCAGCTTGGGACAGGGTGCATGGCCCCAGCATTTT
CASSLGQGAWPQHF
>NA|TRBJ1-1|NA|TRBV7-6
TGTGCCAGCAGCTGGGCCCAGGGGACTGAAGCTTTCTTT
CASSWAQGTEAFF
>few|TRBJ1-2|NA|TRBV27
TGTGCCAGCTTTTATGTCTTCCGGGACCCATCCACCTACACCTTC
CASFYVFRDPSTYTF
>NA|TRBJ1-1|TRBD1|TRBV28
TGTGCCACCAACAGGGACAGGGGGCCTTACACTGAAGCTTTCTTT
CATNRDRGPYTEAFF
>NA|TRBJ2-3|NA|TRBV27
TGTGCCAGCAGCCAGGAGGGCGACCGCACAGATACGCAGTATTTT
CASSQEGDRTDTQYF
>NA|TRBJ1-6|NA|TRBV7-4
TGTGCCAGCAGCACCCGACGGCAAAGCTCCTATAATTCACCCCTCCACTTT
CASSTRRQSSYNSPLHF
>NA|TRBJ2-5|NA|TRBV12-3/TRBV12-4
TGTGCCAGCAGTTTAGATTGGGAACGTAGGGCGCGTGAGACCCAGTACTTC
CASSLDWERRARETQYF
>few|TRBJ1-2|NA|TRBV5-5
TGTGCCAGCACCCCGAGGGGGATTAACTATGGCTACACCTTC
CASTPRGINYGYTF
>few|TRBJ1-1|NA|TRBV6-5
TGTGCCAGCAGTTACTCAAGTTTATGGACTGAAGCTTTCTTT
CASSYSSLWTEAFF
>few|TRBJ1-2|TRBD1|TRBV5-5
TGTGCCAGCAGCTTCCAGGACAGGGTCTATGGCTACACCTTC
CASSFQDRVYGYTF
>few|TRBJ2-5|NA|TRBV7-6
TGTGCCAGCGGGGGGGCCAGTGAGACCCAGTACTTC
CASGGASETQYF
>many|TRBJ2-7|NA|TRBV15
TGTGCCACCAGCAGAGACGGATACGAGCAGTACTTC
CATSRDGYEQYF
>few|TRBJ2-5|NA|TRBV7-3
TGTGCCAGCAGCCCCGGGGTTGGTCAAGAGACCCAGTACTTC
CASSPGVGQETQYF
>NA|TRBJ2-5|NA|TRBV7-9
TGTGCCAGCAGCCTAGTGGGGGCCCCCCAAGAGACCCAGTACTTC
CASSLVGAPQETQYF
>NA|TRBJ2-3|NA|TRBV6-2/TRBV6-3
TGTGCCAGCAGATTACTAGCAGCTAGCACAGATACGCAGTATTTT
CASRLLAASTDTQYF
>few|TRBJ2-1|TRBD2|TRBV27
TGTGCCAGCAGTTTTGCGAGCGGGAGCTCCTACAATGAGCAGTTCTTC
CASSFASGSSYNEQFF
>NA|TRBJ1-2|NA|TRBV5-4
TGTGCCAGCAGCCGCTACTTTCGGGGGGGCAATGGCTACACCTTC
CASSRYFRGGNGYTF
>NA|TRBJ2-1|TRBD2|TRBV19
TGTGCCAGTATCGCGTCGACTAGCGGGGCCAATGAGCAGTTCTTC
CASIASTSGANEQFF
>NA|TRBJ1-2|TRBD1|TRBV5-1
TGCGCCAGCAGTTCCGGGACAGGGGCTCCCCGCTATGGCTACACCTTC
CASSSGTGAPRYGYTF
>few|TRBJ1-1|NA|TRBV2
TGTGCCAGCAGTGAATGGGGTGAAGCTTTCTTT
CASSEWGEAFF
>few|TRBJ2-5|NA|TRBV11-2
TGTGCCAGCAGCTTCGGGGCTCCTGGCTGGGGGGCCCTCCAAGAGACCCAGTACTTC
CASSFGAPGWGALQETQYF
>few|TRBJ1-2|TRBD1|TRBV10-3
TGTGCCACCCTCGAGGAACAGGGGGAAATAAGCTATGGCTACACCTTC
CATLEEQGEISYGYTF
>few|TRBJ1-6|NA|TRBV7-2
TGTGCCAGCACAAGTACACCATGGAATTCACCCCTCCACTTT
CASTSTPWNSPLHF
>NA|TRBJ2-5|NA|TRBV2
TGTGCCAGCAAGATTAGCGTATCGCAAGAGACCCAGTACTTC
CASKISVSQETQYF
>few|TRBJ2-2|NA|TRBV4-1
TGCGCCAGCAGCCAAAGGCCTGGTGGCGGGGAGCTGTTTTTT
CASSQRPGGGELFF
>NA|TRBJ1-2|NA|TRBV2
TGTGCCAGCAGTGATGGCAGGGCCTATGGCTACACCTTC
CASSDGRAYGYTF
>few|TRBJ1-1|NA|TRBV2
TGTGCCAGCACTCACCAATTTTACAGGAACACTGAAGCTTTCTTT
CASTHQFYRNTEAFF
>NA|TRBJ1-5|NA|TRBV25-1
TGTGCCAGCAGTGAGAGCGGGAGGGGAAGTCAGCCCCAGCATTTT
CASSESGRGSQPQHF
>NA|TRBJ1-1|NA|TRBV7-4
TGTGCCAGCAGCTCCGGACAGCAGAACACTGAAGCTTTCTTT
CASSSGQQNTEAFF
>few|TRBJ2-1|NA|TRBV6-2/TRBV6-3
TGTGCCACCACTTCAGGATACAATGAGCAGTTCTTC
CATTSGYNEQFF
>NA|TRBJ1-1|TRBD1|TRBV7-9
TGTGCCAGCATCAATCGGGACAGGGGTTCCGAAGCTTTCTTT
CASINRDRGSEAFF
>NA|TRBJ2-1|TRBD2|TRBV19
TGTGTCAGTAGTATAGATCTGTACGGGGGGGCGATCATTCTTGGCAATGAGCAGTTCTTC
CVSSIDLYGGAIILGNEQFF
>NA|TRBJ1-1|NA|TRBV2
TGTGCCAGCCGCCTCCGTAACACTGAAGCTTTCTTT
CASRLRNTEAFF
>few|TRBJ1-1|NA|TRBV5-4
TGTGCCAGCAGCTTGGGCGAGACGGCCTCGGCCCCTGAAGCTTTCTTT
CASSLGETASAPEAFF
>NA|TRBJ1-2|NA|TRBV5-4
TGTGCCAGCAGCTTTCCTCTTGGGGACGGGAGGATCTATGGCTACACCTTC
CASSFPLGDGRIYGYTF
>NA|TRBJ1-1|NA|TRBV27
TGTGCCAGCAGTTTTCAGGGTAGGGATAACACTGAAGCTTTCTTT
CASSFQGRDNTEAFF
>NA|TRBJ1-6|TRBD1|TRBV20-1
TGCAGTGCTAGACGGACAGGGACGGGGTCACCCCTCCACTTT
CSARRTGTGSPLHF
>NA|TRBJ2-7|NA|TRBV6-5
TGTGCCAGCAGCTACATTACCTCATTTTCGGGTGGGGGCTTCTACGAGCAGTACTTC
CASSYITSFSGGGFYEQYF
>NA|TRBJ1-1|NA|TRBV28
TGTGCCAGCCCCGTGAGGTCCGCTGAAGCTTTCTTT
CASPVRSAEAFF
>few|TRBJ1-5|NA|TRBV19
TGTGCCAGTAGTATAGATTGGATGATGGGAACAAGTTCCGGGAATCAGCCCCAGCATTTT
CASSIDWMMGTSSGNQPQHF
>NA|TRBJ2-5|TRBD2|TRBV10-3
TGTGCCATCAGTGGAAAAGCGGGGGAGCAAGAGACCCAGTACTTC
CAISGKAGEQETQYF
>NA|TRBJ2-1|NA|TRBV7-6
TGTGCCAGCAGCTTAGAGGGAGTTAAGCAGTTCTTC
CASSLEGVKQFF
>NA|TRBJ2-2|TRBD1|TRBV19
TGTGCCAGTAGGAGACGACAGGGGGACACCGGGGAGCTGTTTTTT
CASRRRQGDTGELFF
>many|TRBJ1-5|TRBD1|TRBV19
TGTGCCAGCAGACAGGGTTATAGCAATCAGCCCCAGCATTTT
CASRQGYSNQPQHF
>few|TRBJ2-1|TRBD2|TRBV15
TGTGCCACCAGCAGAGATAAGCGGGGGGTGTACAATGAGCAGTTCTTC
CATSRDKRGVYNEQFF
>NA|TRBJ1-1|NA|TRBV7-9
TGTGCCAGCAGATCTCCAGGGCTAATGAACACTGAAGCTTTCTTT
CASRSPGLMNTEAFF
>few|TRBJ1-1|NA|TRBV10-3
TGTGCCATCAGGAGGACAGAGAGTAGAGGGACTGAAGCTTTCTTT
CAIRRTESRGTEAFF
>NA|TRBJ1-2|NA|TRBV28
TGTGCCAGCAGCTACGCCGGGACACTCCGTCTTATTATTCACGGCTACACCTTC
CASSYAGTLRLIIHGYTF
>NA|TRBJ2-6|TRBD1|TRBV29-1
TGCAGCGTTGGACAGGGGGCCGGTAGCTCTGGGGCCAACGTCCTGACTTTC
CSVGQGAGSSGANVLTF
>NA|TRBJ1-2|NA|TRBV4-1
TGCGCCAGCAGCCAAGTCGGGGTAGCAGGCGGCTACACCTTC
CASSQVGVAGGYTF
>NA|TRBJ1-1|NA|TRBV7-3
TGTGCCAGCAGCTTAGGGGTTTGGGGGAACACTGAAGCTTTCTTT
CASSLGVWGNTEAFF
>NA|TRBJ2-2|TRBD2|TRBV6-1
TGTGCCAGCAGTATAGGACTAGCGATCAACGGGGAGCTGTTTTTT
CASSIGLAINGELFF
>few|TRBJ1-2|TRBD1|TRBV19
TGTGCCAGTAGTATACCGAGGACAGGGAACTATGGCTACACCTTC
CASSIPRTGNYGYTF
>NA|TRBJ1-1|NA|TRBV6-5
TGTGCCAGCAGTTCTGTCGGTGGCCCAATGAACACTGAAGCTTTCTTT
CASSSVGGPMNTEAFF
>NA|TRBJ1-2|TRBD1|TRBV11-2
TGTGCCAGCAGTCGAGCCTTCACCGGGACAGACTATGGCTACACCTTC
CASSRAFTGTDYGYTF
>NA|TRBJ1-5|TRBD1|TRBV6-5
TGTGCCAGCAGTGAAGGGAAGGGGGCGCGTCAGCCCCAGCATTTT
CASSEGKGARQPQHF
>many|TRBJ1-5|TRBD1|TRBV7-2
TGTGCCAGCAGCTTAGGGACAGGGATTTCTCAGCCCCAGCATTTT
CASSLGTGISQPQHF
>NA|TRBJ1-1|NA|TRBV2
TGTGCCAGCAGTGATTACAACGTGATCGCTGAAGCTTTCTTT
CASSDYNVIAEAFF